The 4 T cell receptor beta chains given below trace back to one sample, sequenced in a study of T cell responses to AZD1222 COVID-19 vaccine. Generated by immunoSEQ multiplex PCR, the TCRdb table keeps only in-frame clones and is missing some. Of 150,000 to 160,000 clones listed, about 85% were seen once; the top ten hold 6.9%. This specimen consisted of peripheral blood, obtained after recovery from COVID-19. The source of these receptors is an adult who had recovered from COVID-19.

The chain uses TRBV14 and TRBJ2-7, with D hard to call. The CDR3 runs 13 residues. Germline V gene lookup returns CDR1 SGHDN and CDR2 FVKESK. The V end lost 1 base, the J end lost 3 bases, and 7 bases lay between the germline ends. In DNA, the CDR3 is TGTGCCAGCAGCCAAGTCGGTCACTACGAGCAGTACTTC. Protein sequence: CASSQVGHYEQYF.

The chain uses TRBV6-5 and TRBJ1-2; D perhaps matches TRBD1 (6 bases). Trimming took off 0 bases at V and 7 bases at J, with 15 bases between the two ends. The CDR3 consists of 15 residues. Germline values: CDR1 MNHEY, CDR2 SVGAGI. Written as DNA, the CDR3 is TGTGCCAGCAGTTACTCGACAGGCATCGTCGGTGGCTACACCTTC. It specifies CASSYSTGIVGGYTF.

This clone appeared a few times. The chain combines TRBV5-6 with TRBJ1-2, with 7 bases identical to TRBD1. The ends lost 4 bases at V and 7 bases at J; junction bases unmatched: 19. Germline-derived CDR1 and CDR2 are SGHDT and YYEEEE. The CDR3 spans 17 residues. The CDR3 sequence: CASSPRAGGELWLGYTF. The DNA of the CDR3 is TGTGCCAGCAGCCCCCGCGCAGGGGGGGAACTATGGCTTGGCTACACCTTC.

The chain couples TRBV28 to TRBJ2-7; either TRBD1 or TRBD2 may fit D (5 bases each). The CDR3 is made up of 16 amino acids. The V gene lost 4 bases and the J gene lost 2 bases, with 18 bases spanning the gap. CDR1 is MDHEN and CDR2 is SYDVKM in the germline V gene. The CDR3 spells CASSSRWEGTPYEQYF. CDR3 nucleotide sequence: TGTGCCAGCAGTTCTAGGTGGGAAGGGACCCCCTACGAGCAGTACTTC.